Listed here are 2 T cell receptor beta chains from one sample, sequenced in a study of control samples from healthy donors and cancer patients (dated by TCRdb to about 2020). The library came from the immunoSEQ multiplex PCR assay. Here the immuneACCESS table is served through TCRdb, limited to in-frame sequences with V and J called. Missing clones are a known gap in these copies; in checked studies unresolved V genes cover under half, and the rest lacks a known reason. The sample table shows 100,000 to 150,000 clones, and roughly 84% are seen once. Jointly, the top ten make up around 8.7% of the sample. Input material: blood. The receptor source for this set is a man in his forties in good health.

The chain couples TRBV10-3 to TRBJ2-7; D is perhaps TRBD2 (5 bases). The V gene's germline CDR1 is ENHRY and CDR2 SYGVKD. The CDR3 covers 13 residues. V lost 5 bases to trimming and J lost 3 bases, with 11 bases between them. In nucleotides, the CDR3 is TGTGCCATCAGTCCTCTGAGCGGCTACGAGCAGTACTTC. Amino acids: CAISPLSGYEQYF.

The rearrangement links TRBV6-5 to TRBJ2-1, with TRBD2 identical over 9 bases. The CDR3 is 15 residues long. J gave up 2 bases and V 4 bases, and 3 bases lay outside the gene matches. Germline CDR1 and CDR2: MNHEY and SVGAGI. CDR3 region: CASSLAGVPYNEQFF. Written as DNA, the CDR3 is TGTGCCAGCAGTTTAGCGGGGGTTCCCTACAATGAGCAGTTCTTC.